These 11 T cell receptor beta chains share one sample of origin, sequenced in a study of CD8+ T cells in alopecia areata. Isolated RNA was reverse transcribed into cDNA used as the sequencing template. The assay was immunoSEQ multiplex PCR, and TCRdb's table has in-frame clones only and misses some. Here the sample spans 200,000 to 250,000 clones, roughly 57% being singletons. Sample: CD4+ T cells sorted from blood, taken at week 0. These receptors originate from a human donor with alopecia areata.

This chain uses TRBV4-1 with TRBJ2-3; unclear D gene. The CDR3 length is 13 residues. The V gene's germline CDR1 is MGHRA and CDR2 YSYEKL. Trimming took 1 base from V and 3 from J, leaving 5 bases between them. This chain's CDR3 is CASSQVETDTQYF. The CDR3 bases are TGCGCCAGCAGCCAAGTAGAAACAGATACGCAGTATTTT.

Of note for this clone: In the same sample, other DNA sequences code for this CDR3. V is TRBV7-2 and J is TRBJ1-5; 10 bases are a match to TRBD1. Germline CDR1 reads SGHTA; CDR2 reads FQGNSA. V dropped 5 bases and J dropped 5; count of bases not matched to a gene: 3. This CDR3 is built from 14 residues. The CDR3 sequence is CASSRGQGYQPQHF. The CDR3 DNA reads as TGTGCCAGCAGCCGGGGACAGGGGTATCAGCCCCAGCATTTT.

This sequence joins TRBV6-6 and TRBJ2-1, with 11 bases identical to TRBD2. The CDR3 sequence is 15 residues long. Losses at the gene ends were 2 bases for V and 6 bases for J; bases not matched to a gene: 3. CDR1 is MNHNY and CDR2 is SVGAGI in the germline V gene (reference sequence). The CDR3 DNA follows: TGTGCCAGCAGTTACCTCGGACTAGCGGGCAATGAGCAGTTCTTC. This gives the protein CASSYLGLAGNEQFF.

The chain is built from TRBV4-1 and TRBJ1-1, with no clear D. Trimming stripped 4 bases from V and 1 base from J, with 10 bases between. The CDR3 extends over 14 amino acids. Looked up from germline, CDR1 is MGHRA and CDR2 is YSYEKL. CDR3 DNA sequence: TGCGCCAGCAGCCGTGAGCAAGCGAACACTGAAGCTTTCTTT. Protein: CASSREQANTEAFF.

This clone was recorded a few times. Within the sample, other DNA sequences also encode this same CDR3. V usage is TRBV20-1 and J usage is TRBJ1-1, with D uncertain. The germline gives CDR1 DFQATT, CDR2 SNEGSKA (reference sequence). Trimming took 3 bases from V and 2 from J, leaving 4 bases between them. The length of the CDR3 is 11 residues. CDR3 residues: CSARPNTEAFF. CDR3 DNA: TGCAGTGCTAGGCCTAACACTGAAGCTTTCTTT.

CDR3: CSVGQGSGELFF. DNA of the CDR3: TGCAGCGTGGGACAGGGTTCCGGGGAGCTGTTTTTT. The chain carries TRBV29-1 and TRBJ2-2, with TRBD1 matching over 9 bases. This CDR3 is built from 12 residues. The junction had 2 bases not matched to a gene; V was cut back by 6 bases and J by 6 bases. Germline V gene sequence: CDR1 SQVTM, CDR2 ANQGSEA.

This clone was seen a few times. The chain is built from TRBV5-1 and TRBJ2-2, with 11 bases fitting TRBD2. V dropped 1 base and J dropped 5; count of bases not matched to a gene: 1. The CDR3 spans 15 residues. Germline V lookup: CDR1 SGHRS, CDR2 YFSETQ. CDR3 nucleotides: TGCGCCAGCAGCTTGACTAGCGGGAGAACCGGGGAGCTGTTTTTT. This translates into CASSLTSGRTGELFF.

The V gene is TRBV15, the J gene TRBJ1-2; no firm D call. Germline V gene lookup returns CDR1 LNHNV and CDR2 YYDKDF (reference sequence). This CDR3 has 12 residues. The V end was cut by 0 bases, the J end by 13 bases, with 12 bases between. CDR3 DNA: TGTGCCACCAGCAGAGATAGCCGGGAGCCCACCTTC. This gives the protein CATSRDSREPTF.

The CDR3 DNA is TGCGCCAGCAGCGTGACAGCTGTGGATGGCTACACCTTC. Amino acids: CASSVTAVDGYTF. The chain employs TRBV5-1 and TRBJ1-2; D perhaps matches TRBD1 (5 bases). From germline, CDR1 is SGHRS and CDR2 YFSETQ. The CDR3 length is 13 residues. Trimming left V 4 bases short and J 6 bases short, with 13 bases between.

The rearrangement links TRBV6-6 to TRBJ2-3; D is perhaps TRBD1 (6 bases). CDR1 MNHNY and CDR2 SVGAGI come from the germline V gene (reference sequence). CDR3 length: 15 residues. V lost 2 bases, J lost 0 bases, and 9 bases lay in between. This CDR3 reads CASSYEGESTDTQYF. The CDR3 DNA is TGTGCCAGCAGTTACGAGGGGGAGAGCACAGATACGCAGTATTTT.

The chain employs TRBV5-6 and TRBJ2-5; D perhaps matches TRBD1 (5 bases). V lost 4 bases and J 2 bases, leaving 18 bases between the germline ends. The CDR3 spans 16 residues. Germline V gives CDR1 SGHDT, CDR2 YYEEEE. DNA for the CDR3: TGTGCCAGCAGCCACTTCAGACAGAAATTTCAAGAGACCCAGTACTTC. Its protein product is CASSHFRQKFQETQYF.